Listed below are T cell receptor beta chains from one sample, sequenced in a study of CD8+ T cells in alopecia areata. Repertoires were generated with immunoSEQ multiplex PCR, while TCRdb's copy carries only in-frame clones and drops some. The data show about 260,000 clones, over 45% seen once. Here the sequenced sample was CD4+ T cells sorted from blood, taken around week 54, from a patient treated with tofacitinib. Every receptor here comes from a human donor with alopecia areata. Both conserved end residues are part of each CDR3.

J: TRBJ1-2; V: TRBV2; CDR3: CASSEDGQGAGGYTF
J: TRBJ1-3; V: TRBV5-6; CDR3: CASSLGAYSGNTIYF
J: TRBJ1-5; V: TRBV7-6; CDR3: CASSQKPGGGQPQHF
J: TRBJ2-5; V: TRBV19; CDR3: CATHGSPLETQYF
J: TRBJ2-1; V: TRBV14; CDR3: CASSQGILSGGSREQFF
J: TRBJ2-6; V: TRBV18; CDR3: CASSPLGPTGTGANVLTF
J: TRBJ2-7; V: TRBV29-1; CDR3: CSVEGVVDGTTYEQYF
J: TRBJ1-6; V: TRBV30; CDR3: CAWTLANSPLHF
J: TRBJ2-1; V: TRBV7-3; CDR3: CASSFGWTVYNEQFF
J: TRBJ2-7; V: TRBV5-4; CDR3: CASSLGLNSYEQYF
J: TRBJ1-1; V: TRBV2; CDR3: CASSQNTEAFF
J: TRBJ1-3; V: TRBV30; CDR3: CAWSLTPGSGNTIYF
J: TRBJ2-7; V: TRBV9; CDR3: CASSVEGGGFYEQYF
J: TRBJ2-2; V: TRBV19; CDR3: CASRTETNTGELFF
J: TRBJ2-1; V: TRBV29-1; CDR3: CSVVSRGGYNEQFF
J: TRBJ1-3; V: TRBV5-1; CDR3: CASSLAENSGNTIYF
J: TRBJ1-2; V: TRBV30; CDR3: CAWIRDLRDYGYTF
J: TRBJ2-5; V: TRBV18; CDR3: CASSPQGVETQYF
J: TRBJ1-2; V: TRBV10-3; CDR3: CAISESVTGNYGYTF
J: TRBJ2-2; V: TRBV6-6; CDR3: CASKLQVAGELFF
J: TRBJ2-3; V: TRBV4-1; CDR3: CASSQGGTSGGTDTQYF
J: TRBJ1-4; V: TRBV6-6; CDR3: CASSYQGGVEKLFF
J: TRBJ1-2; V: TRBV30; CDR3: CACSKPLTWGYTF
J: TRBJ2-7; V: TRBV29-1; CDR3: CSVGPSRTGGNEQYF
J: TRBJ1-5; V: TRBV29-1; CDR3: CSVSQGVNNQPQHF
J: TRBJ2-2; V: TRBV4-3; CDR3: CASSQHARGGRNTGELFF
J: TRBJ2-5; V: TRBV10-3; CDR3: CAVGRNQETQYF
J: TRBJ1-2; V: TRBV6-5; CDR3: CASLTGGKGYTF
J: TRBJ2-5; V: TRBV6-1; CDR3: CASREFQETQYF
J: TRBJ2-1; V: TRBV29-1; CDR3: CSGGTLLTNEQFF
J: TRBJ2-1; V: TRBV29-1; CDR3: CSVRRVIEQFF
J: TRBJ2-1; V: TRBV10-3; CDR3: CAISGTSGNEQFF
J: TRBJ1-2; V: TRBV29-1; CDR3: CSVSGQGNYGYTF
J: TRBJ2-1; V: TRBV19; CDR3: CASSIGGLAGESYEQFF
J: TRBJ1-1; V: TRBV29-1; CDR3: CSVAFRGPGTEAFF
J: TRBJ2-7; V: TRBV5-1; CDR3: CASSLSPGGSYEQYF
J: TRBJ2-6; V: TRBV7-3; CDR3: CASSFDRVPFKRSGANVLTF
J: TRBJ2-5; V: TRBV29-1; CDR3: CSVEARGAETQYF
J: TRBJ1-4; V: TRBV25-1; CDR3: CASSAAGETEKLFF
J: TRBJ2-3; V: TRBV29-1; CDR3: CSVNPGGDTQYF
J: TRBJ1-2; V: TRBV2; CDR3: CASSALEGGTYGYTF
J: TRBJ2-7; V: TRBV30; CDR3: CAWSAHRQPTQSYEQYF
J: TRBJ1-1; V: TRBV5-1; CDR3: CASRWELNTEAFF
J: TRBJ2-3; V: TRBV4-2; CDR3: CASSQDPGTSGLTLTDTQYF
J: TRBJ1-5; V: TRBV6-1; CDR3: CASSEAGGAINQPQHF
J: TRBJ1-4; V: TRBV27; CDR3: CASSFLAGKLFF
J: TRBJ2-5; V: TRBV30; CDR3: CAWSVKAGEETQYF
J: TRBJ2-2; V: TRBV7-9; CDR3: CASSPYGSGGLTGELFF
J: TRBJ1-6; V: TRBV30; CDR3: CAWSARGIGSPLHF